A selection of T cell receptor beta chains follows, all from one sample in a study. One entry per CDR3 protein, called by TCRdb with MiXCR from the 5' RACE reads. The repertoire includes about 46,000 distinct CDR3 sequences, roughly 30% of them detected once, and roughly 2% sits in the top ten. Sample: naive CD4+ T cells sorted from blood. These receptors all stem from a female donor with breast cancer. CDR3s include the opening cysteine and the closing phenylalanine or tryptophan. A D gene is named only where the DNA matches it firmly. Rows may omit the clone size; those that give it use once, few, many or a size class.

len | j_gene | v_gene | d_gene | abundance | CDR3nt | CDR3aa
14 | TRBJ2-7 | TRBV6-6 | NA | NA | TGTGCCAGCAGTACCTTACAGGGAACCTACGAGCAGTACTTC | CASSTLQGTYEQYF
13 | TRBJ1-2 | TRBV10-3 | NA | NA | TGTGCCATCAGTGAGTTTTCCAACTATGGCTACACCTTC | CAISEFSNYGYTF
13 | TRBJ2-7 | TRBV2 | TRBD1 | NA | TGTGCCAGCGCCGTTCTGGACAGGGACGAGCAGTACTTC | CASAVLDRDEQYF
13 | TRBJ1-1 | TRBV5-1 | NA | many | TGCGCCAGCAGCTTCAATGGGGAGACTGAAGCTTTCTTT | CASSFNGETEAFF
13 | TRBJ2-5 | TRBV7-2 | TRBD1 | few | TGTGCCAGCAGCCCAGGGACAGCAGAGACCCAGTACTTC | CASSPGTAETQYF
12 | TRBJ1-3 | TRBV4-2 | NA | NA | TGTACCAGCAGCCAAGCGGGCGACACCATATATTTT | CTSSQAGDTIYF
11 | TRBJ1-1 | TRBV29-1 | NA | few | TGCAGCGTTTCCACTGACACTGAAGCTTTCTTT | CSVSTDTEAFF
14 | TRBJ2-3 | TRBV7-3 | NA | NA | TGTGCCAGCAGCTTAACGAGTTTCGCAGATACGCAGTATTTT | CASSLTSFADTQYF
13 | TRBJ2-1 | TRBV12-3/TRBV12-4 | NA | many | TGTGCCAGCAGTGTTACAGTAATCCATGAGCAGTTCTTC | CASSVTVIHEQFF
17 | TRBJ2-2 | TRBV6-5 | TRBD2 | NA | TGTGCCAGCAGTTACTCCGGACTAGCGGGGGCTTACGGGGAGCTGTTTTTT | CASSYSGLAGAYGELFF
13 | TRBJ2-3 | TRBV29-1 | NA | few | TGCAGCGTGGGTTGGGCCGGCACAGATACGCAGTATTTT | CSVGWAGTDTQYF
14 | TRBJ1-1 | TRBV5-1 | TRBD1 | NA | TGCGCCAGCAGCTCGACAGGGGACGACACTGAAGCTTTCTTT | CASSSTGDDTEAFF
15 | TRBJ2-3 | TRBV4-3 | TRBD1 | NA | TGCGCCAGCAGCCCACACGACAGGGGGCAAAATACGCAGTATTTT | CASSPHDRGQNTQYF
16 | TRBJ2-1 | TRBV6-5 | TRBD2 | NA | TGTGCCAGCAAGGGACTAGCGGAAGAAGCATACAATGAGCAGTTCTTC | CASKGLAEEAYNEQFF
14 | TRBJ2-2 | TRBV4-1 | TRBD2 | NA | TGCGCCAGTCGAACTAGCGGGGGGACCGGGGAGCTGTTTTTT | CASRTSGGTGELFF
14 | TRBJ2-3 | TRBV5-1 | NA | NA | TGCGCCAGCAGCTTGGCCGTAAACCCAGATACGCAGTATTTT | CASSLAVNPDTQYF
13 | TRBJ1-2 | TRBV3-1 | TRBD1 | NA | TGTGCCAGCAGTACAGGGGGAGGCGTTGGCTACACCTTC | CASSTGGGVGYTF
15 | TRBJ1-4 | TRBV5-1 | NA | NA | TGCGCCAGCAGCTTGGCCGGGGGAGCCGGTGAAAAACTGTTTTTT | CASSLAGGAGEKLFF
20 | TRBJ2-5 | TRBV7-3 | TRBD1 | NA | TGTGCCAGCAGCTATGGTCTTCGTGCGACGATGACAGGGGGAAGAGAGACCCAGTACTTC | CASSYGLRATMTGGRETQYF
17 | TRBJ2-5 | TRBV7-3 | TRBD1 | few | TGTGCCAGCAGCTTAAGGGGACAGGGGATAGACCAAGAGACCCAGTACTTC | CASSLRGQGIDQETQYF
15 | TRBJ1-1 | TRBV20-1 | NA | few | TGCAGTGCTAGGGTGAGAATTACAGGGTACACTGAAGCTTTCTTT | CSARVRITGYTEAFF
15 | TRBJ2-1 | TRBV24-1 | TRBD1 | NA | TGTGCCACCAGTGATAGGACAGGGGGCAGGAATGAGCAGTTCTTC | CATSDRTGGRNEQFF
13 | TRBJ1-2 | TRBV25-1 | NA | NA | TGTGCCAGCAGTGGATTGACCCGGGGAGGCCACACCTTC | CASSGLTRGGHTF
15 | TRBJ2-2 | TRBV4-3 | NA | NA | TGCGCCAGCAGCCAAGGGGCAGGAGACACCGGGGAGCTGTTTTTT | CASSQGAGDTGELFF
11 | TRBJ2-7 | TRBV28 | NA | NA | TGTGCCAGCAGCCATCGTTACGAGCAGTACTTC | CASSHRYEQYF